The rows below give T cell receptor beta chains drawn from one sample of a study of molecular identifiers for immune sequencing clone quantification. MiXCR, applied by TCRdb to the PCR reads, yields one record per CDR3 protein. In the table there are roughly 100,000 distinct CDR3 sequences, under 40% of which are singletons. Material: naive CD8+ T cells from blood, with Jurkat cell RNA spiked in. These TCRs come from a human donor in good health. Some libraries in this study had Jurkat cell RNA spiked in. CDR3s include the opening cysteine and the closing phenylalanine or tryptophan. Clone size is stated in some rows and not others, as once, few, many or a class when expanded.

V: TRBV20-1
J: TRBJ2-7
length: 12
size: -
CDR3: CSAPNHIYEQYF

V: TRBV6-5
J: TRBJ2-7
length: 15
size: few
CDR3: CASSSDGVLSYEQYF

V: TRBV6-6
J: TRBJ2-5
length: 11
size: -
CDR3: CASSSGGTQYF

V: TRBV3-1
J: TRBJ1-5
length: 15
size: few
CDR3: CASSQGAISGQPQHF

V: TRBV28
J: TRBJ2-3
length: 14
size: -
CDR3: CASSFRGPFGTQYF

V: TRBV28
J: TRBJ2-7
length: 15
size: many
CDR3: CASSIGGSRAYEQYF

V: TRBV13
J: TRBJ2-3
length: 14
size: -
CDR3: CASSSVLGTDTQYF

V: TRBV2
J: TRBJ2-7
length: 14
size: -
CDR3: CASGRGLDSGEQYF

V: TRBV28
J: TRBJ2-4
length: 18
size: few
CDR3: CASSLSGTSGILPNIQYF

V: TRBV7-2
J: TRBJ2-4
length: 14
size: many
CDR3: CASSLGLPKNIQYF

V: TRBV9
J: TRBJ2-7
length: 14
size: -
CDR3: CASSVEGRAYEQYF

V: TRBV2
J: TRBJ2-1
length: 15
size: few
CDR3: CASSENNLSYNEQFF

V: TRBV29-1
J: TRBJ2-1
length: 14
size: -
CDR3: CSAASGWPYNEQFF

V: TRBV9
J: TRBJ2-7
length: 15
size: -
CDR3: CASTIPLSGNYEQNF

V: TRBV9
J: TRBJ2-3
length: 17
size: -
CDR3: CASSVDSIFSSTDTQYF

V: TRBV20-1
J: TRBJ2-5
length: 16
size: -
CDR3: CSATRELDVAQETQYF

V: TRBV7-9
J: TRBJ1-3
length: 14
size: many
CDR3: CACETGHSGNTIYF

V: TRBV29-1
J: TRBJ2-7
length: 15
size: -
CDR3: CSVEGGIGKTYEQYF

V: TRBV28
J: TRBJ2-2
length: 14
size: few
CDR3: CASSRDRETGELFF

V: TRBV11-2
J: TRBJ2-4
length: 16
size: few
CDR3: CASSNQGDGAKNIQYF